This T cell receptor (beta chain) appears in the sequencing data of a study of T cells after yellow fever vaccination. 5'RACE template switching produced TCR cDNA carrying a universal primer site and UMIs. TCRdb passed the 5' RACE reads through MiXCR, listing each CDR3 protein once. This sample has 310,000 or so distinct CDR3 sequences, with about 6.6% found just once. CDR1 is SGHVS, CDR2 FNYEAQ, per germline. V was trimmed by 5 bases and J by 3 bases, leaving 12 bases between them. This CDR3 has 14 residues. Sequences were derived from PBMCs, sampled roughly seven weeks after the first yellow fever vaccination. This clonotype was sampled from a man in his late teens or twenties who received the YFV17D yellow fever vaccine. The gene calls are TRBV7-6 and TRBJ2-3, with D hard to call. The CDR3 DNA is TGTGCCAGCAGCCGCCCCGCCGGAACAGATACGCAGTATTTT. Translation gives CASSRPAGTDTQYF.